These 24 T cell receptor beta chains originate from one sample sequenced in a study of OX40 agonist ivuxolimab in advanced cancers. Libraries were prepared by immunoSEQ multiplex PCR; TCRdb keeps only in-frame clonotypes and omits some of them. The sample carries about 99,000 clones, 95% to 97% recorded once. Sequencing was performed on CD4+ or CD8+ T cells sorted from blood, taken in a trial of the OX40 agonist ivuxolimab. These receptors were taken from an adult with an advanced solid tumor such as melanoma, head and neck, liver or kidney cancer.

CDR3 sequence (DNA): TGTGCCAGCAGTTCCCTATCCTACGAGCAGTACTTC. It encodes CASSSLSYEQYF. The rearrangement joins TRBV27 to TRBJ2-7; no clear D. Germline V gene sequence: CDR1 MNHEY, CDR2 SMNVEV (reference sequence). Trimming took off 4 bases at V and 1 base at J, with 5 bases between the two ends. The CDR3 has 12 residues.

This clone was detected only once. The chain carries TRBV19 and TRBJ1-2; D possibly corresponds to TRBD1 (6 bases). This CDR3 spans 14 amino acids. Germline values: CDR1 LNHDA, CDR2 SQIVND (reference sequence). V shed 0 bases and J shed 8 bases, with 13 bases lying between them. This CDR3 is CASSIDADRWGYTF. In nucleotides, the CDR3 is TGTGCCAGTAGTATAGACGCGGACAGATGGGGCTACACCTTC.

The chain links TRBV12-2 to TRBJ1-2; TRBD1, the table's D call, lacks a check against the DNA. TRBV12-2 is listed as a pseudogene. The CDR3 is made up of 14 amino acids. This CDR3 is CASRSHRDVYGYTF. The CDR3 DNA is TGTGCAAGTCGCTCCCACAGGGACGTGTATGGCTACACCTTC.

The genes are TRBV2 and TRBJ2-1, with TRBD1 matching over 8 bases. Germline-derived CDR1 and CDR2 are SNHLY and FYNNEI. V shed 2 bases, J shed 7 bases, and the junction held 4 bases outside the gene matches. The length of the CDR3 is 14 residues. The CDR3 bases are TGTGCCAGCAGTGAATTGACAGGGGCAAATGAGCAGTTCTTC. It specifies CASSELTGANEQFF.

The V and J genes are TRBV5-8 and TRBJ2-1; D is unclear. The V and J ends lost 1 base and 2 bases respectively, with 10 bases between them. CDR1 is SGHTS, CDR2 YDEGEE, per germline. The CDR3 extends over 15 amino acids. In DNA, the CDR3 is TGTGCCAGCAGCTTGCGTCGGGTGACCTACAATGAGCAGTTCTTC. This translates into CASSLRRVTYNEQFF.

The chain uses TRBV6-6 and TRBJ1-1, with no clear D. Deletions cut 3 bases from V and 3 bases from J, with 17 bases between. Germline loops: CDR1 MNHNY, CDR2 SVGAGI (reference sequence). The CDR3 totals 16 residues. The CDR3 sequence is CASSYTDPIRYTEAFF. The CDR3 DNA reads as TGTGCCAGCAGTTATACGGACCCTATCCGCTACACTGAAGCTTTCTTT.

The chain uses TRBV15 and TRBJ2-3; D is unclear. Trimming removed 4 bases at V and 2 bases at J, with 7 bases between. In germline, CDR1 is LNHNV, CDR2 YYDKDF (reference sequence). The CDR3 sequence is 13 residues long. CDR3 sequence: CATSTLDTDTQYF. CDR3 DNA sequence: TGTGCCACCAGCACTTTAGACACAGATACGCAGTATTTT.

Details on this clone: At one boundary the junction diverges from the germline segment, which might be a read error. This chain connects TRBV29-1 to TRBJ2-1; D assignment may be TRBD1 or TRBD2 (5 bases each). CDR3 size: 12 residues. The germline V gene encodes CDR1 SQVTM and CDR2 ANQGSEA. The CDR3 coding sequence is TGCAGCGTTGGGGACGATTACAATGGGCAGTTCTTC. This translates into CSVGDDYNGQFF.

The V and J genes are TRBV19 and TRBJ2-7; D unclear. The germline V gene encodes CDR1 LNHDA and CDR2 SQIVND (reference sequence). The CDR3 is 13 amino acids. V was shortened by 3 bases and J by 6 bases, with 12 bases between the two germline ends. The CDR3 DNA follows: TGTGCCAGTAGTATTAGCACCCTGGGCGAGCAGTACTTC. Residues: CASSISTLGEQYF.

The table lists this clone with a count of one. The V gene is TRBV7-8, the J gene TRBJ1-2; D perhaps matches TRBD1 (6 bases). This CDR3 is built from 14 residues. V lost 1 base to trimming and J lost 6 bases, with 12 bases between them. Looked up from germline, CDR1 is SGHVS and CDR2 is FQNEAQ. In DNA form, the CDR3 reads TGTGCCAGCAGCTTAGATATCGGGGGCGATGGCTACACCTTC. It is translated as CASSLDIGGDGYTF.

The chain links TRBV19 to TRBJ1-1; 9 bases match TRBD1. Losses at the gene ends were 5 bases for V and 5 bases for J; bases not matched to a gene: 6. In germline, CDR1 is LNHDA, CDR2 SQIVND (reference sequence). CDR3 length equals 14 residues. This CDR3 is CASSPGTGLTEAFF. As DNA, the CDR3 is TGTGCCAGTAGTCCCGGGACAGGGCTTACTGAAGCTTTCTTT.

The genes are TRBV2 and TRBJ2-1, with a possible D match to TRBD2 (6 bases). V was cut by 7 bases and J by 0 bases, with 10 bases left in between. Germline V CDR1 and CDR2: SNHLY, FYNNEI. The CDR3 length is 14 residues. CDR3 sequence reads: CASTGADSYNEQFF. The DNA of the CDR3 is TGTGCCAGCACGGGAGCGGACTCCTACAATGAGCAGTTCTTC.

The CDR3 loop reads CASSTPSTRAPGQFF. The CDR3 DNA reads as TGTGCCAGCAGCACCCCTAGCACCCGGGCCCCGGGGCAGTTCTTC. The chain joins TRBV7-9 to TRBJ2-1; tentative D call: TRBD2 (5 bases). CDR3 length: 15 amino acids. From germline, CDR1 is SEHNR and CDR2 FQNEAQ (reference sequence). The V gene lost 5 bases and the J gene lost 12 bases, with 23 bases spanning the gap.

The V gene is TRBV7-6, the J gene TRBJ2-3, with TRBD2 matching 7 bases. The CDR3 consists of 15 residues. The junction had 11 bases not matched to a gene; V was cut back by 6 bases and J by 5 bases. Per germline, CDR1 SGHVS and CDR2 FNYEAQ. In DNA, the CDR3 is TGTGCCAGCAGAACCCTAGCGGCCAACATAGATACGCAGTATTTT. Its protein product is CASRTLAANIDTQYF.

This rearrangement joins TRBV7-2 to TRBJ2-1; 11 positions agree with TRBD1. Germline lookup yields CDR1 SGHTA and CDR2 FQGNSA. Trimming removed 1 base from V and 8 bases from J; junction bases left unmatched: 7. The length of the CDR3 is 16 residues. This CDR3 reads CASSLVFGTGGYEQFF. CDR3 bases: TGTGCCAGCAGCTTAGTCTTCGGGACAGGGGGATATGAGCAGTTCTTC.

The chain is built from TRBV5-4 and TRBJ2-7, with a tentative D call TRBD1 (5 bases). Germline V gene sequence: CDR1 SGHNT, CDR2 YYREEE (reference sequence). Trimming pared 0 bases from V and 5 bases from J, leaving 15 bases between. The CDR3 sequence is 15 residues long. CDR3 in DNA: TGTGCCAGCAGCTTGGTCCCAGGGCGTCTAGACGAGCAGTACTTC. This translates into CASSLVPGRLDEQYF.

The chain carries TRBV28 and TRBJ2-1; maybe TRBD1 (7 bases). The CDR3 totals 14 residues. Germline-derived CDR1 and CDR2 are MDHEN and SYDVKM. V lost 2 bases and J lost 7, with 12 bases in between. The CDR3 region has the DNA TGTGCCAGCAGTTTAACAGGGGCGGGGAATGAGCAGTTCTTC. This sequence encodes CASSLTGAGNEQFF.

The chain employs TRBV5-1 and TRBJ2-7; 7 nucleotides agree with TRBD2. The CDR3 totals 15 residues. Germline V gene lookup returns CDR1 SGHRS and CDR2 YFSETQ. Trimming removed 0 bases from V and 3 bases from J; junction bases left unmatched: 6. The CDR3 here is CASSLATSAYYEQYF. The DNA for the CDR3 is TGCGCCAGCAGCTTGGCTACTAGCGCGTACTACGAGCAGTACTTC.

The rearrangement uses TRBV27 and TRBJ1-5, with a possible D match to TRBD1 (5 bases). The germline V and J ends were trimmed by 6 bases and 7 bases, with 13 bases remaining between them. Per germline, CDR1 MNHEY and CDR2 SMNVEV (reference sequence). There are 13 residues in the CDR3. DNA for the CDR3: TGTGCCAGCAGGGGGCGAGGGGCGCAGCCCCAGCATTTT. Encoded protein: CASRGRGAQPQHF.

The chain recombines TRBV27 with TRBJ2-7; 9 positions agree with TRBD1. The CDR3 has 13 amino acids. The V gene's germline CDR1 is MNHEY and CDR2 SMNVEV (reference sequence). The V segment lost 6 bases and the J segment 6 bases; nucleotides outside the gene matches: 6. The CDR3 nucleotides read TGTGCCAGCAGCGAGATGACAGGGGGCGAGCAGTACTTC. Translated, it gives CASSEMTGGEQYF.

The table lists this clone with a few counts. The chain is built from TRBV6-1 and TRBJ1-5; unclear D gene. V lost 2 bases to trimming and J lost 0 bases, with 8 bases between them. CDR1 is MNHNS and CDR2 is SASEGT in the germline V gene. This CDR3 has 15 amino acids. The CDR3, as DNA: TGTGCCAGCAGTGAATGGGGTGGTAGCAATCAGCCCCAGCATTTT. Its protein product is CASSEWGGSNQPQHF.

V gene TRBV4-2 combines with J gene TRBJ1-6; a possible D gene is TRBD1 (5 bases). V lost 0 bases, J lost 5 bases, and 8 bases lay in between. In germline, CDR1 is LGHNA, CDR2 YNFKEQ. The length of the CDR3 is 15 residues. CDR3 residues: CASSQDRGDNSPLHF. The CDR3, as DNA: TGTGCCAGCAGCCAAGATAGGGGAGATAATTCACCCCTCCACTTT.

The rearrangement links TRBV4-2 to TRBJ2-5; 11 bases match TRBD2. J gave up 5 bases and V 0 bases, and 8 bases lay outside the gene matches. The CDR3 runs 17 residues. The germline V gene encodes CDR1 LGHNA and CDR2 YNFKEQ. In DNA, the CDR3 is TGTGCCAGCAGCCAAGATGGGCTAGCGGGAGGTCAGGAGACCCAGTACTTC. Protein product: CASSQDGLAGGQETQYF.

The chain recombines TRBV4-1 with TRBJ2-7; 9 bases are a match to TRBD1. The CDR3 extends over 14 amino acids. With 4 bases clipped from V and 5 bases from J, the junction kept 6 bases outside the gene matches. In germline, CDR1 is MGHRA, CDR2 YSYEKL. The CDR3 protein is CASSRTGGLDEQYF. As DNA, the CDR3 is TGCGCCAGCAGCCGAACAGGGGGCCTGGACGAGCAGTACTTC.